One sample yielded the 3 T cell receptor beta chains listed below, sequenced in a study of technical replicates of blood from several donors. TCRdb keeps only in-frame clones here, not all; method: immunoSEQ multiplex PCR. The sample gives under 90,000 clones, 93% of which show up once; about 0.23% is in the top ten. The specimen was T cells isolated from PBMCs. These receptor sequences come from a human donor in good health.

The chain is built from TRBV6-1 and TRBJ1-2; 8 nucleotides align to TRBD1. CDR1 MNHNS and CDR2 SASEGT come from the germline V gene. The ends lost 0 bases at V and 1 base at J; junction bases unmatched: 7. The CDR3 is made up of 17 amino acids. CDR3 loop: CASSEALRDRFNYGYTF. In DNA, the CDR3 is TGTGCCAGCAGTGAAGCTCTTCGGGACAGGTTTAACTATGGCTACACCTTC.

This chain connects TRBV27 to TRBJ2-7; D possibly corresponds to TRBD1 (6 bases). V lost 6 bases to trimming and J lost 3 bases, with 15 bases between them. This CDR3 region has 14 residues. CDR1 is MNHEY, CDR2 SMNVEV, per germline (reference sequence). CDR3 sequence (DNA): TGTGCCAGCAGATCGGACCTACAGGGCTACGAGCAGTACTTC. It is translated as CASRSDLQGYEQYF.

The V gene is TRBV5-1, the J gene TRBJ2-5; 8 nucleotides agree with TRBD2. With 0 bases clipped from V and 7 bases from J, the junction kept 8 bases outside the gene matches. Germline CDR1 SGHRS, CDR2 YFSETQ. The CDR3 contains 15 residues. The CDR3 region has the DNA TGCGCCAGCAGCTTGGCCGGTACTAGCGGAGGGACCCAGTACTTC. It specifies CASSLAGTSGGTQYF.